This entry describes one T cell receptor (beta chain). The target of this receptor is not known. No quality values exist for individual bases; no much larger clone is one base distant. Additional DNA sequences in this sample encode the identical CDR3. Samples from volunteer blood donors who had recovered from COVID-19 were contributed by a second Seattle source. Whole blood was collected in K2EDTA tubes by collaborating institutions according to the institutions' own protocols. For TCRbeta analysis, collaborator samples were shipped as frozen whole blood, as isolated PBMCs, or as DNA extracted from either sample type. This entry belongs to a study of blood T cell repertoires in COVID-19 (TCRdb year 2020). About the full investigation: Samples from collaborators originated in the United States, Italy and Spain and spanned both the acute and convalescent phases of COVID-19. The material from the prospective study consisted of cDNA or gDNA derived from T cells, B-cell-depleted T cells, or PBMCs. The dataset comprised deeply sampled blood TCRbeta repertoires from subjects exposed to, actively infected with, or recovered from COVID-19. The repertoires were released in a freely available public database meant as a resource for research on the immune response to SARS-CoV-2. The samples were drawn from the first 160 participants of the ongoing ImmuneRACE study and from over 950 subjects provided by 6 global collaborators. Sample metadata almost always included a de-identified subject ID, COVID-19 status, age in years and sex. HLA class I and class II types, where available, came from metadata supplied by the sample provider rather than from assay-based typing. What the authors observed across the whole study: Clinical and demographic metadata were provided uncurated, with the amount varying by source and participant.

Cut back by 1 base and 5 bases, the V and J ends lie 6 bases apart. The germline V gene (reference sequence) supplies CDR1 SEHNR and CDR2 FQNEAQ. Including the terminal cysteine and phenylalanine, the CDR3 comprises 13 residues. Of all the DNA, just the CDR3 is kept, 39 bases in frame from base 1. TCRbeta CDR3 regions were amplified from genomic DNA by means of the immunoSEQ Assay, a bias-controlled multiplex PCR. The paper's processing steps were these. The number of nucleated cells in each sample was estimated from the amplification of reference gene primers within the assay. To quantify the absolute abundance of each unique TCRbeta CDR3 rearrangement, sequence reads were collapsed and filtered. For each sample, productive Simpson clonality was calculated as the square root of Simpson's diversity index over productive rearrangements. TCRdb carries this immuneACCESS record with in-frame sequences only. Its versions omit some clonotypes, under half of them owing to an unresolved V gene in the studies checked, with the rest unexplained. V, J and clone size are taken as reported in that table, and D and trimming were inferred from the DNA itself. The sample yields 150,000 to 200,000 clones; less than 85% were counted once. The ten largest account for approximately 15% of the sample.

Sequencing input: peripheral blood. The V gene is TRBV7-9 and the J gene is TRBJ2-1; matching of 5 bases hints at TRBD1 as the D gene. The receptor was isolated from a man in his fifties who had recovered from COVID-19. Here is the DNA: TGTGCCAGCAGCTTAGGACAGAACAATGAGCAGTTCTTC. The translation is CASSLGQNNEQFF.